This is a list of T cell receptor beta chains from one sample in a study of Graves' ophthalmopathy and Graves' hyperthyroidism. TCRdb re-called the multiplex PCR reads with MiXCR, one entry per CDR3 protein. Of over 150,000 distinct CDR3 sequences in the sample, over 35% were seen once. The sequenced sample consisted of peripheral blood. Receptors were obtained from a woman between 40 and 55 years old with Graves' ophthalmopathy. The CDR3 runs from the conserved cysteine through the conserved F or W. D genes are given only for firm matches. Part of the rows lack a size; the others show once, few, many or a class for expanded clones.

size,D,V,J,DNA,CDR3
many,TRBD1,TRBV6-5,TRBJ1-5,TGTGCCAGCACGAACAGGGGTTTGGACAATCAGCCCCAGCATTTT,CASTNRGLDNQPQHF
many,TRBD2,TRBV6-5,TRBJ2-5,TGTGCCAGCAGCATTACTAGCGAGGCGACCCAGTACTTC,CASSITSEATQYF
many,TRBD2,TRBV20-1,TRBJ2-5,TGCAGTGCTAGACGGCGGGGGGCCCCCCAAGAGACCCAGTACTTC,CSARRRGAPQETQYF
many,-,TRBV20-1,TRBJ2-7,TGCAGTGCTAGAGATTTACAAAGAATTTCATACGAGCAGTACTTC,CSARDLQRISYEQYF
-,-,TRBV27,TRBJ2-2,TGTGCCAGCAGGCCCGATAATGGACCCGGGGAGCTGTTTTTT,CASRPDNGPGELFF
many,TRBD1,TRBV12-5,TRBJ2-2,TGTGCTAGTGGTTCTTATACCGGGACAGGGACCGGGGAGCTGTTTTTT,CASGSYTGTGTGELFF
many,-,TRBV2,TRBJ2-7,TGTGCCAGCAGTGAACGAGACCTCTACGAGCAGTACTTC,CASSERDLYEQYF
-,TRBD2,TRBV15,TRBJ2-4,TGTGCCACCAGCAGACCCTACTGGACTAGCGGGAAAATAAGGGCCAAAAACATTCAGTACTTC,CATSRPYWTSGKIRAKNIQYF
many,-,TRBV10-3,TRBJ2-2,TGTGCCATCAGGGACACTAGCTCCACCGGGGAGCTGTTTTTT,CAIRDTSSTGELFF
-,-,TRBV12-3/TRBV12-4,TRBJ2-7,TGTGCCAGCAGTTTAAAGGGGGAATGGTACGAGCAGTACTTC,CASSLKGEWYEQYF
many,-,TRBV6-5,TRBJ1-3,TGTGCCAGCAGATCAGGAAACACCATATATTTT,CASRSGNTIYF
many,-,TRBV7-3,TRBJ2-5,TGTGCCAGCAGCCTACAATCCCCCCCAAGTGGGGCCCAGTACTTC,CASSLQSPPSGAQYF
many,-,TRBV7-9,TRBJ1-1,TGTGCCAGCGGCTCCCAGGAGAACACTGAAGCTTTCTTT,CASGSQENTEAFF
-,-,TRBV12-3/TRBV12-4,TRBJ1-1,TGTGCCAGCAGTTTAGGAGGGAGAGCTTTCTTT,CASSLGGRAFF
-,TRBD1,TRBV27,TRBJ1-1,TGTGCCAGCAGTTCCGGACAGGGAGGTCCCAACACTGAAGCTTTCTTT,CASSSGQGGPNTEAFF
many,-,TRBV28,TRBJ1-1,TGTGCCAGCAGAAATGGGGCTCTTGAGGGCACTGAAGCTTTCTTT,CASRNGALEGTEAFF
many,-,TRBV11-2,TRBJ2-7,TGTGCCAGCAGCCTAGATCCTTCTTCCCTTTACGAGCAGTACTTC,CASSLDPSSLYEQYF
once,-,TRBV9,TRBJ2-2,TGTGCCAGCAGCGTAGGTGGGACTGTTAACACCGGGGAGCTGTTTTTT,CASSVGGTVNTGELFF
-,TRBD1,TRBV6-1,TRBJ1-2,TGTGCCAGCACAGCCAACAGGGGCTATGGCTACACCTTC,CASTANRGYGYTF
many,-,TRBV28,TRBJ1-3,TGTGCCAGCAAACAATGGACGGGCTCTGGAAACACCATATATTTT,CASKQWTGSGNTIYF
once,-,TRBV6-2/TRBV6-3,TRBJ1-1,TGTGCCAGCAAGCAGGGTTGGAACACTGAAGCTTTCTTT,CASKQGWNTEAFF
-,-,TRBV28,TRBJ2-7,TGTGCCAGCCTTCGGACGGAAACACCCTTAGAGCAGTACTTC,CASLRTETPLEQYF
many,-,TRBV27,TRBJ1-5,TGTGCCAGCAGTTTGGCAGCCGATCAGCCCCAGCATTTT,CASSLAADQPQHF
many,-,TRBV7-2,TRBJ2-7,TGTGCCAGCAGCCAAGGGCCGGCGGGACCCTACGAGCAGTACTTC,CASSQGPAGPYEQYF
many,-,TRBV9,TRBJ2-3,TGTGCCAGCAGCGTAAGCGGAGATACGCAGTATTTT,CASSVSGDTQYF
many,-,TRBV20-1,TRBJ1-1,TGCAGTGCTAGTCCCCGGCAGGAAGCTTTCTTT,CSASPRQEAFF
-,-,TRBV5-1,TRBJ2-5,TGCGCCAGCAGCTTGAATCCCTCGAGAGAGACCCAGTACTTC,CASSLNPSRETQYF
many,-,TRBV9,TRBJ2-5,TGTGCCAGCAGCGTACGAAGTGAGACCCAGTACTTC,CASSVRSETQYF